This T cell receptor (beta chain) derives from a study of blood T cells in healthy people across ages. CDR1 and CDR2 from the germline V gene are SEHNR and FQNEAQ (reference sequence). V lost 3 bases and J 11 bases, leaving 22 bases between the germline ends. The CDR3 totals 15 residues. PCR was performed a second time for 7 to 11 cycles using a sample-barcoded 5' primer and a J-beta primer mix. TCRdb re-called the 5' RACE reads through MiXCR, storing one row per CDR3 protein. The table lists 380,000 or so distinct CDR3 sequences, approximately 52% of them singletons. Sequenced sample: blood. The source of this sequence is a man aged 60 to 69 in good health. This chain joins TRBV7-9 and TRBJ2-5, with D tentatively TRBD1 or TRBD2 (5 bases each). CDR3 bases: TGTGCCAGCAGCTTGGGGCTTACCGTGAAAGGGGAGCAGTACTTC. As protein: CASSLGLTVKGEQYF.